Listed below are T cell receptor beta chains from one sample, sequenced in a study of PD-L1 blockade in urothelial cancer. TCRdb keeps only in-frame clones here, not all; method: immunoSEQ multiplex PCR. This repertoire shows roughly 84,000 clones, around 76% found once; its top ten account for over 7.5%. Source: PBMCs, taken around atezolizumab (anti-PD-L1) treatment. The receptors stem from a man aged 65 to 85 with urothelial cancer. Both conserved end residues are part of each CDR3. A D gene is named only where the DNA matches it firmly. Clone size, where shown, is once, few, many, or a class for clones that have expanded.

J	V	size	D	CDR3	DNA
TRBJ1-5	TRBV4-2	NA	NA	CASSQGGQQPQHF	TGTGCCAGCAGCCAAGGGGGGCAACAGCCCCAGCATTTT
TRBJ2-3	TRBV14	NA	NA	CASSPLQGYTDTQYF	TGTGCCAGCAGCCCGCTCCAGGGATACACAGATACGCAGTATTTT
TRBJ1-2	TRBV5-8	few	NA	CASSLAGSAAYGYTF	TGTGCCAGCAGCTTGGCCGGGAGTGCCGCCTATGGCTACACCTTC
TRBJ1-1	TRBV28	NA	TRBD1	CASSSGQGVEAFF	TGTGCCAGCAGTTCGGGACAGGGGGTTGAAGCTTTCTTT
TRBJ1-2	TRBV6-6	NA	NA	CASSPQQGAGYTF	TGTGCCAGCAGTCCGCAACAGGGTGCGGGCTACACCTTC
TRBJ1-1	TRBV6-5	NA	TRBD1	CASRWTQGAVSEAFF	TGTGCCAGCAGGTGGACTCAGGGGGCAGTCTCTGAAGCTTTCTTT
TRBJ1-2	TRBV11-3	few	TRBD1	CASSLSTGAHYGYTF	TGTGCCAGCAGCTTATCGACAGGGGCCCACTATGGCTACACCTTC
TRBJ1-1	TRBV19	NA	TRBD1	CASSTDRENTEAFF	TGTGCCAGTAGTACCGACAGGGAGAACACTGAAGCTTTCTTT
TRBJ1-2	TRBV7-3	NA	TRBD1	CASSPTSTGVAGYTF	TGTGCCAGCAGCCCGACCTCGACAGGGGTTGCAGGCTACACCTTC
TRBJ2-1	TRBV6-1	once	NA	CASSDLNSYNEQFF	TGTGCCAGCAGTGATCTTAACTCCTACAATGAGCAGTTCTTC
TRBJ1-2	TRBV29-1	NA	NA	CSVEGAGLSGGYTF	TGCAGCGTTGAAGGGGCAGGGCTATCTGGCGGCTACACCTTC
TRBJ2-1	TRBV7-2	NA	NA	CASSLAAIYNEQFF	TGTGCCAGCAGCTTAGCGGCCATATACAATGAGCAGTTCTTC
TRBJ2-5	TRBV5-6	once	TRBD2	CASSLMAGGLETQYF	TGTGCCAGCAGCTTGATGGCGGGGGGGCTGGAGACCCAGTACTTC
TRBJ2-7	TRBV23-1	few	NA	CASSQSGPFSYEQYF	TGCGCCAGCAGTCAATCGGGGCCGTTCTCCTACGAGCAGTACTTC
TRBJ1-5	TRBV19	NA	NA	CASSISREPHSNQPQHF	TGTGCCAGTAGTATCTCACGGGAACCGCATAGCAATCAGCCCCAGCATTTT